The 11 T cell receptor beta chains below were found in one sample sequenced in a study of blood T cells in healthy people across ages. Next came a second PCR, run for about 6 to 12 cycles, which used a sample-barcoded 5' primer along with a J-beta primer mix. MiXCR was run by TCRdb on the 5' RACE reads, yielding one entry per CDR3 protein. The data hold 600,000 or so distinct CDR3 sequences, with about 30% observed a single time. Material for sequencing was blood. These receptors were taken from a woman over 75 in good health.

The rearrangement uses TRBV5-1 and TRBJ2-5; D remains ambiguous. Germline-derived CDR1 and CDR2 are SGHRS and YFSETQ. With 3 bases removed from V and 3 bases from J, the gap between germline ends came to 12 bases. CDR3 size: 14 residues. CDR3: CASSSWIVEETQYF. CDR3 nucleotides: TGCGCCAGCAGCTCCTGGATAGTGGAAGAGACCCAGTACTTC.

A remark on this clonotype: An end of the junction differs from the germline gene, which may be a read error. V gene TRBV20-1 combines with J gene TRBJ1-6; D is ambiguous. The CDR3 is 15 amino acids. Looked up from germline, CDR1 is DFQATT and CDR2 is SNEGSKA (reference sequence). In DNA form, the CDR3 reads TGCAGTGCTAGAACTTCCGGGCCGGGCAATTCACCCCCCCACTTT. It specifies CSARTSGPGNSPPHF.

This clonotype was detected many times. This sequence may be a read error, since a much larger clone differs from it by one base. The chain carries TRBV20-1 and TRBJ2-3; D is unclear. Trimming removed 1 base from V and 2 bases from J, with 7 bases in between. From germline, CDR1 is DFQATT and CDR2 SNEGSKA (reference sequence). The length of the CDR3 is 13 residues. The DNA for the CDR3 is TGCAGTGCTAGAGTTCCGATCACAGATACGCAGTATTTT. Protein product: CSARVPITDTQYF.

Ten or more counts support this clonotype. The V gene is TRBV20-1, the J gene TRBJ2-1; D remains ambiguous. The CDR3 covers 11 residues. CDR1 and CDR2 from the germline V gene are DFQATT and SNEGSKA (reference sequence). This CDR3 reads CSVRSEDEQFF. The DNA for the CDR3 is TGCAGCGTCAGGAGTGAGGATGAGCAGTTCTTC.

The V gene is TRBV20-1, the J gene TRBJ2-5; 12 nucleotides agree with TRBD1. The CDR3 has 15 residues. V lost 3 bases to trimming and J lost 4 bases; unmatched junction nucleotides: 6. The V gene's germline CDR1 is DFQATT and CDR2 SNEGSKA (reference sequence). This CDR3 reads CSASRGTGGAETQYF. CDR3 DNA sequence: TGCAGTGCTAGTCGGGGGACAGGGGGCGCAGAGACCCAGTACTTC.

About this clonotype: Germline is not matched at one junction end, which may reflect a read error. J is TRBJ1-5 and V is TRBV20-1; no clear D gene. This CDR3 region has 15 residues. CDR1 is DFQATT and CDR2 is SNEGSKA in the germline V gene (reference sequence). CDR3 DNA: TGCAGTGCTAGAGATCTGGAGAGGCAGGAGCAGCCGCAGCATTTT. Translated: CSARDLERQEQPQHF.

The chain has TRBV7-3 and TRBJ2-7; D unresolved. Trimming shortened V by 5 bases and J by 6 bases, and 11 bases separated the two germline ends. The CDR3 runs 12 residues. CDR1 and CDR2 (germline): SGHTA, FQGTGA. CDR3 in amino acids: CASSTDGREQYF. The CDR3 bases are TGTGCCAGCAGCACGGACGGACGCGAGCAGTACTTC. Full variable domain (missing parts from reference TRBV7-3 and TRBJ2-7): GAGVSQTPSNKVTEKGKYVELRCDPISGHTALYWYRQSLGQGPEFLIYFQGTGAADDSGLPNDRFFAVRPEGSVSTLKIQRTERGDSAVYLCASSTDGREQYFGPGTRLTVT.

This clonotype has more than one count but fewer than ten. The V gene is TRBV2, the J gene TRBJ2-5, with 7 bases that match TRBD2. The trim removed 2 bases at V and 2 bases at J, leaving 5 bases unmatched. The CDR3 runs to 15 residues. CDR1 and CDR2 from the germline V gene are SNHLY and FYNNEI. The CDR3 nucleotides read TGTGCCAGCAGTGAAAGTAGGACTAGGCAAGAGACCCAGTACTTC. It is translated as CASSESRTRQETQYF.

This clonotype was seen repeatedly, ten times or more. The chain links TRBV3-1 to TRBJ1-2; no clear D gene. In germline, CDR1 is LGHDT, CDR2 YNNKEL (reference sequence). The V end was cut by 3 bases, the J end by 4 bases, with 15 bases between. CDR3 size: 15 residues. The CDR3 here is CASSQGRGGGYGYTF. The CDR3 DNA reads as TGTGCCAGCAGCCAGGGTCGGGGAGGCGGCTATGGCTACACCTTC.

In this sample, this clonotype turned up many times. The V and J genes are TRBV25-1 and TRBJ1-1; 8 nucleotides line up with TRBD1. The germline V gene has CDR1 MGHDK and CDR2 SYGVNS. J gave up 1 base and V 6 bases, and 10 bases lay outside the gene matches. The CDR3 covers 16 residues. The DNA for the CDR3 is TGTGCCAGCAGGGTCAAAACCGGGACAGGGAACACTGAAGCTTTCTTT. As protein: CASRVKTGTGNTEAFF.

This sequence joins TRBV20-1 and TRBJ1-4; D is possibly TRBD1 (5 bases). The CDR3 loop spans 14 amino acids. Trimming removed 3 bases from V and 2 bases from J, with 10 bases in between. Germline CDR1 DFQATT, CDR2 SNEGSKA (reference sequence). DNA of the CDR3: TGCAGTGCTAGGCGGGACCCTACTAATGAAAAACTGTTTTTT. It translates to CSARRDPTNEKLFF.